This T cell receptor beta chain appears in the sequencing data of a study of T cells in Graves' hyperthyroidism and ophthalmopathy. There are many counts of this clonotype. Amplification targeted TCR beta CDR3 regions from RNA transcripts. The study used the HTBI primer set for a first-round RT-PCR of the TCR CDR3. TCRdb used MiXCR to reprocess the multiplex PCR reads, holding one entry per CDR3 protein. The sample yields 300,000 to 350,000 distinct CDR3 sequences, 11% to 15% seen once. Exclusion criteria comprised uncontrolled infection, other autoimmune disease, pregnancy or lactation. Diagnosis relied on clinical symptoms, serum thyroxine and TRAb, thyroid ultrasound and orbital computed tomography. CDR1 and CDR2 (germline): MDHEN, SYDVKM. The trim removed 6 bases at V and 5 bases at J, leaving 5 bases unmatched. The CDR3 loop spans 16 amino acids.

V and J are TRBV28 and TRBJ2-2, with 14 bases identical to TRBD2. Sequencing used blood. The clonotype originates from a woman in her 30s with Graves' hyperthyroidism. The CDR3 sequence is CASSGGTSGSTGELFF. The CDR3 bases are TGTGCCAGCAGCGGGGGGACTAGCGGGAGTACCGGGGAGCTGTTTTTT.